This T cell receptor (beta chain) was found in a study of blood T cells in healthy people across ages. This clonotype was detected many times. Its antigen is not identified. General study points: Naive T cell percentage and TCR beta diversity correlated strongly. CMV infection status of these donors was not known.

Together with a sample-barcoded 5' primer, a J-beta primer mix was included in a second PCR lasting 7 to 11 cycles. TCRdb called the 5' RACE reads again in MiXCR, with one record for every CDR3 protein. The sample consists of about 320,000 distinct CDR3 sequences, about 25% of them appearing once. With 8 bases removed from V and 7 bases from J, the gap between germline ends came to 12 bases. The CDR3 has 13 amino acids. Per germline, CDR1 SGHVS and CDR2 FNYEAQ. This clonotype originated in a woman in her 70s in good health. Source material: blood. The chain recombines TRBV7-6 with TRBJ1-6; D ambiguous. The CDR3 DNA follows: TGTGCCAGCGGCCCCGGAACAAATTCACCCCTCCACTTT. Residues: CASGPGTNSPLHF.